Following are 20 T cell receptor beta chains from one sample sequenced in a study of blood T cell repertoires in COVID-19 (dated by TCRdb to about 2020). Library generation was performed with the immunoSEQ multiplex PCR assay. Imported from immuneACCESS, the table was reduced by TCRdb to in-frame sequences with V and J called. These copies leave out some clones; in studies compared against another copy, an unresolved V gene accounts for under half, and the cause of the remainder is not known. The sample records under 80,000 clones, more than 75% of which are singletons. The ten largest clones add up to less than 15% of the sample. Sequencing input: peripheral blood. Receptors originate from a human donor in a cohort sampled during active COVID-19.

This clone was observed a few times. The chain couples TRBV10-3 to TRBJ2-2, with TRBD1 identical over 8 bases. This CDR3 contains 15 residues. Germline values: CDR1 ENHRY, CDR2 SYGVKD. V lost 2 bases, J lost 4 bases, and 3 bases stayed unmatched. CDR3 sequence (DNA): TGTGCCATCAGTGAGCCAGGGGGCGGCACCGGGGAGCTGTTTTTT. This gives the protein CAISEPGGGTGELFF.

This rearrangement joins TRBV5-6 to TRBJ2-7; TRBD1 matches at 8 bases. The ends lost 4 bases at V and 5 bases at J; junction bases unmatched: 11. This CDR3 has 15 residues. The germline V gene encodes CDR1 SGHDT and CDR2 YYEEEE. CDR3 protein: CASSPLEDRANEQYF. The DNA of the CDR3 is TGTGCCAGCAGCCCGCTGGAGGACAGGGCCAACGAGCAGTACTTC.

The genes are TRBV10-3 and TRBJ2-7, with TRBD2 identical over 7 bases. V was pared by 0 bases and J by 5 bases, with 10 bases of the junction left unmatched. CDR1 and CDR2 from the germline V gene are ENHRY and SYGVKD. The CDR3 extends over 16 amino acids. CDR3 residues: CAISESKASGVHEQYF. DNA for the CDR3: TGTGCCATCAGTGAGTCGAAGGCCAGCGGGGTCCACGAGCAGTACTTC.

The sample holds one count of this clone. The genes are TRBV19 and TRBJ1-3, with D maybe TRBD1 (5 bases). Germline V gene data show CDR1 as LNHDA and CDR2 as SQIVND (reference sequence). The CDR3 spans 16 residues. V dropped 7 bases and J dropped 0 bases, with 16 bases sitting between them. CDR3: CASTRQAGNSGNTIYF. CDR3 nucleotide sequence: TGTGCCAGTACCCGCCAAGCAGGGAACTCTGGAAACACCATATATTTT. The full variable domain, in which reference TRBV19 and TRBJ1-3 provide the parts outside the CDR3, is DGGITQSPKYLFRKEGQNVTLSCEQNLNHDAMYWYRQDPGQGLRLIYYSQIVNDFQKGDIAEGYSVSREKKESFPLTVTSAQKNPTAFYLCASTRQAGNSGNTIYFGEGSWLTVV.

V and J are TRBV5-4 and TRBJ1-2; TRBD1 is a possible D gene (6 bases). CDR1 SGHNT and CDR2 YYREEE come from the germline V gene (reference sequence). Trimming removed 4 bases at V and 2 bases at J, with 15 bases between. The CDR3 contains 15 residues. CDR3 in DNA: TGTGCCAGCAGCCTCCAGGGGTGGGTCAACTATGGCTACACCTTC. It encodes CASSLQGWVNYGYTF.

DNA for the CDR3: TGTGCCAGCAGCCCCCGGACAGGGGGCATTAATTCACCCCTCCACTTT. This codes for CASSPRTGGINSPLHF. This rearrangement joins TRBV7-2 to TRBJ1-6; 11 bases agree with TRBD1. The CDR3 loop spans 16 amino acids. J lost 6 bases, V lost 5 bases, and 6 bases had no gene match. Germline V gene sequence: CDR1 SGHTA, CDR2 FQGNSA.

The CDR3 DNA is TGTGCCAGCAGCTTACTAGCGGGACCGGGAGAGACCCAGTACTTC. Residues: CASSLLAGPGETQYF. This rearrangement joins TRBV7-2 to TRBJ2-5; TRBD2 matches 9 bases. Germline CDR1 reads SGHTA; CDR2 reads FQGNSA. The CDR3 is 15 amino acids. V shed 2 bases, J shed 4 bases, and the junction held 5 bases outside the gene matches.

This clone was seen only a few times. V usage is TRBV7-9 and J usage is TRBJ2-2; no clear D. The CDR3 covers 14 residues. Trimming stripped 0 bases from V and 4 bases from J, with 6 bases between. The germline gives CDR1 SEHNR, CDR2 FQNEAQ (reference sequence). DNA for the CDR3: TGTGCCAGCAGCTTAGCGTCTTCCACCGGGGAGCTGTTTTTT. This gives the protein CASSLASSTGELFF.

The V gene is TRBV5-1, the J gene TRBJ2-1; 10 nucleotides align to TRBD1. Germline V gene lookup returns CDR1 SGHRS and CDR2 YFSETQ. V shed 6 bases, J shed 7 bases, and the junction held 7 bases outside the gene matches. CDR3 length: 14 residues. The CDR3 protein is CASKRRQGANEQFF. For the CDR3, the DNA is TGCGCCAGCAAAAGGAGACAGGGGGCAAATGAGCAGTTCTTC.

This clone was observed once. DNA for the CDR3: TGCAGTCCCGGGGGTGTGGGGGAGCTGTTTTTT. Its protein is CSPGGVGELFF. J is TRBJ2-2 and V is TRBV20-1; possible D gene TRBD2, 6 bases. Per germline, CDR1 DFQATT and CDR2 SNEGSKA (reference sequence). Trimming shortened V by 8 bases and J by 8 bases, and 12 bases separated the two germline ends. This CDR3 has 11 residues.

The rearrangement links TRBV15 to TRBJ1-2; tentative D call: TRBD1 (6 bases). V was shortened by 0 bases and J by 2 bases, with 16 bases between the two germline ends. The CDR3 length is 17 residues. CDR1 is LNHNV, CDR2 YYDKDF, per germline (reference sequence). CDR3 nucleotide sequence: TGTGCCACCAGCAGAGATTTCGGGAACAGGGCCAACTATGGCTACACCTTC. This encodes CATSRDFGNRANYGYTF.

The rearrangement uses TRBV9 and TRBJ1-4; D may be TRBD1 (5 bases). The CDR3 is made up of 14 amino acids. The V gene's germline CDR1 is SGDLS and CDR2 YYNGEE. Trimming took 3 bases from V and 8 from J, leaving 14 bases between them. CDR3 bases: TGTGCCAGCAGCGGGGGGGGACGCGGCGAAAAACTGTTTTTT. It encodes CASSGGGRGEKLFF.

This chain's CDR3 is CASSVEGISPLHF. DNA of the CDR3: TGTGCCAGCAGCGTAGAGGGGATTTCACCCCTCCACTTT. The V call is TRBV9, the J call TRBJ1-6; D might be TRBD1 (5 bases). Germline loops: CDR1 SGDLS, CDR2 YYNGEE. V lost 0 bases and J lost 9, with 7 bases in between. The CDR3 is 13 amino acids.

This clone was seen only a few times. The chain has TRBV19 and TRBJ1-3, with D maybe TRBD1 (6 bases). Germline values: CDR1 LNHDA, CDR2 SQIVND (reference sequence). V was trimmed by 7 bases and J by 6 bases, leaving 22 bases between them. The CDR3 has 16 residues. The CDR3 sequence: CASTGPLTGEENTIYF. CDR3 nucleotides: TGTGCCAGTACAGGGCCGCTGACAGGAGAGGAAAACACCATATATTTT.

This chain links TRBV4-3 with TRBJ2-1; 11 bases match TRBD2. The V gene's germline CDR1 is LGHNA and CDR2 YSLEER. V trimming: 1 base; J trimming: 6 bases; junction bases outside the gene matches: 8. The CDR3 length is 17 residues. The CDR3 sequence is CASSQAHSGRGGNEQFF. Here the CDR3 DNA reads TGCGCCAGCAGCCAAGCCCATAGCGGGAGGGGTGGCAATGAGCAGTTCTTC.

Comments on this clone: Other DNA variants within this sample encode the same CDR3. This sequence joins TRBV18 and TRBJ2-5; TRBD1 is a possible D gene (5 bases). Germline V gene lookup returns CDR1 KGHSH and CDR2 LQKENI. CDR3 size: 13 residues. Trimming stripped 6 bases from V and 5 bases from J, with 13 bases between. CDR3 residues: CASSPQGKETQYF. DNA of the CDR3: TGTGCCAGCTCTCCGCAGGGAAAGGAGACCCAGTACTTC.

The chain couples TRBV6-5 to TRBJ1-5; D unclear. Per the germline V gene, CDR1 is MNHEY and CDR2 is SVGAGI. V gave up 10 bases and J gave up 3 bases, with 16 bases separating them. This CDR3 comprises 14 residues. CDR3 sequence reads: CATIPATYNQPQHF. The CDR3 region has the DNA TGTGCCACTATCCCCGCCACCTACAATCAGCCCCAGCATTTT.

The genes are TRBV9 and TRBJ1-1, with D unresolved. Trimming pared 3 bases from V and 2 bases from J, leaving 5 bases between. Germline V gene sequence: CDR1 SGDLS, CDR2 YYNGEE. The CDR3 sequence is 12 residues long. CDR3 nucleotide sequence: TGTGCCAGCAGCGACAGTAACACTGAAGCTTTCTTT. This sequence encodes CASSDSNTEAFF.

The rearrangement uses TRBV29-1 and TRBJ2-1; D perhaps matches TRBD1 (5 bases). The V end lost 5 bases, the J end lost 9 bases, and 14 bases lay between the germline ends. Germline values: CDR1 SQVTM, CDR2 ANQGSEA. This CDR3 region has 12 residues. CDR3 sequence: CSVRPQGSEQFF. The CDR3 bases are TGCAGCGTTCGGCCGCAGGGAAGTGAGCAGTTCTTC.

The V call is TRBV7-9, the J call TRBJ2-7; D is undetermined. V lost 1 base, J lost 3 bases, and 10 bases lay in between. The germline gives CDR1 SEHNR, CDR2 FQNEAQ (reference sequence). The CDR3 loop spans 14 amino acids. This CDR3 reads CASSLGSRSYEQYF. The CDR3 DNA reads TGTGCCAGCAGCTTAGGCTCCAGAAGCTACGAGCAGTACTTC.